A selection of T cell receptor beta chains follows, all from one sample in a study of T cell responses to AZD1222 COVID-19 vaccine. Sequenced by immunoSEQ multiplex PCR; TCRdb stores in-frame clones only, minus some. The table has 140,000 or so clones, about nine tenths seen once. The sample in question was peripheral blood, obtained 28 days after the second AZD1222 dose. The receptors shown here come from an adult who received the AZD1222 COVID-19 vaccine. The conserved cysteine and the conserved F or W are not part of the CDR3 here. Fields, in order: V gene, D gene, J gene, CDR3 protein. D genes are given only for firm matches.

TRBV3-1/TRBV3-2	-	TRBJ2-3	ASSRQSTQY
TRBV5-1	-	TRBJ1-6	ASSLGGIHNSPLH
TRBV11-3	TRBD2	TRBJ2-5	ASSDGGLKETQY
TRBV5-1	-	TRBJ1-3	ASSLAVQGLGNTIY
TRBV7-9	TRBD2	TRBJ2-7	ASSYLAGDYEQY
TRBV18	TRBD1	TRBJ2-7	ASSPDPGQSPYEQY
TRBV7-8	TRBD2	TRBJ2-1	ASSLVLAGNNEQF
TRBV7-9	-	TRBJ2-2	ASALQNTGELF
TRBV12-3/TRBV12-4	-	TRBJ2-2	ASSLRDTGELF
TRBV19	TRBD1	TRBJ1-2	ASIQRGQRYGYT
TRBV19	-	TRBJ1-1	ASSHIFAEAF
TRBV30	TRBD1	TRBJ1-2	AWRGYGQDYT
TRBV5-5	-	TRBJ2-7	ASTLPGDPYEQY
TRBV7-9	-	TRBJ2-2	ASSSEIRTGELF
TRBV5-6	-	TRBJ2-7	ASSRRGSGNEQY
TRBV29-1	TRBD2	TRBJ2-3	SVPGTSGSTDTQY
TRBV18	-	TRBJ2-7	ASSLGPTFIEQY
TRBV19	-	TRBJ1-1	ASTPRKGLTEAF
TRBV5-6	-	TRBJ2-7	ASSRSNPEQY
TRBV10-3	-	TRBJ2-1	AISDQYNEQF
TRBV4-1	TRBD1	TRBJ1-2	ASSQERQGGVGYT
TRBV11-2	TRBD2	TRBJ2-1	ASSFPRSGSYNEQF
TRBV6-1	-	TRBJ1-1	ASRERGTPNWGNTEAF
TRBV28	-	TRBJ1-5	ASSPALRTQH
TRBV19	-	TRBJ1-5	ASERAGYSNQPQH
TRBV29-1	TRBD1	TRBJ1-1	SVVGQGQTEAF
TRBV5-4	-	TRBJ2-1	ASSPAVRGNEQF
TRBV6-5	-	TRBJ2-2	ATSSTITGELF
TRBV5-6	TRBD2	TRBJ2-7	ASSRGTSGYEQY
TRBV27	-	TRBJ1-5	ASSYFSNQPQH
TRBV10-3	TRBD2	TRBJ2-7	AISETGTSGSEQY
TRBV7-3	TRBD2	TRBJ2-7	ASSYLAGDDEQY
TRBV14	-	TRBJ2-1	ASSQPSSVQF
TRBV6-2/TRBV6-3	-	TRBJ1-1	ASSYQGQSTEAF
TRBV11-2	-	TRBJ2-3	ASSLNSDTQY
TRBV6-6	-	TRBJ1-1	ASREVSSNTEAF
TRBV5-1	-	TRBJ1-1	ASSLGGLNEAF
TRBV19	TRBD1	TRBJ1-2	ASSSNRGGWNYGYT
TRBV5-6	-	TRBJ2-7	ASSLGTPSYEQY
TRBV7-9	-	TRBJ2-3	ASSPLEADTQY
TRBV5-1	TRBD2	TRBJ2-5	ASSFGASGQETQY
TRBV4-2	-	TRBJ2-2	ASSQDTGINTGELF
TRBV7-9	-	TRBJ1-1	ASSFDPSNTEAF
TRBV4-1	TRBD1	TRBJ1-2	ASSQPGTGDGYT
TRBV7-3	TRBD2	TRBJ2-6	ASSLSGGISGANVLT
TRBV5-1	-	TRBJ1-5	ASSLQGDNQPQH
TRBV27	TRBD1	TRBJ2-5	ASSLLGTGSQETQY
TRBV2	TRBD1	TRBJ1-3	ASRDRASSGNTIY
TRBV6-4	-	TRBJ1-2	ASSAQGPG
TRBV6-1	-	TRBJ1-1	ASSEPGRNTEAF
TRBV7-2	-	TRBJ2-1	ASSSKTGGEQF
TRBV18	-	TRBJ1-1	ASSYAGDTEAF
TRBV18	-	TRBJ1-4	ASSPGAAGAGEKLF
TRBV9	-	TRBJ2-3	ASSPRGDGTDTQY
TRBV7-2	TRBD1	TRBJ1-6	ASSYGQGTGSPLH
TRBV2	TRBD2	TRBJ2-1	ASNGGGAYNEQF
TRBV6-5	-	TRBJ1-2	ASSMAGYT
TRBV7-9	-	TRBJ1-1	ASSSPGPEAF
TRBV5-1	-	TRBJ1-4	ASSLPGSEKLF
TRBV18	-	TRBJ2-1	ASSPPSINEQF